The present T cell receptor gamma chain was sequenced within a study of Vδ1+ human thymocytes. Findings of the study overall: Highly polyclonal TRG and TRD repertoires with Gaussian CDR3 length distributions appeared in thymus. Bulk repertoire data may be misinterpreted because of unexpected Vdelta2 sequences.

RNA was extracted from the cells and then reverse transcribed. CDR3 amplicons came from multiplex PCR with pooled V-gene forward and constant-region reverse primers. TCRdb re-analyzed the multiplex PCR reads via CATT. The sample has 20,000 to 25,000 gamma-chain clones; roughly 13% are singletons. The CDR3 length is 12 residues. The V and J ends lost 0 bases and 7 bases, in that order; junction bases with no gene match: 3. The germline CDR1 and CDR2 sequences are GITISATS and ISYDGTV (reference sequence). A word on this clone: Its antigen is unknown. At the DNA level, this CDR3 is encoded by other sequences in the same sample as well.

After alphabeta T cell depletion, CD3+ Vdelta1+ Vdelta2- thymocytes were sorted. This chain uses TRGV9 with TRGJ1 or TRGJ2. Input material: Vdelta1+ gamma-delta thymocytes from the thymus. The subset is: FACS-sorted CD3+ TCRalphabeta- TCRVdelta1+ TCRVdelta2- thymocytes. The clonotype originates from a child under three years old who had congenital heart surgery. CDR3 sequence: CALWEVTYKKLF. The CDR3 DNA reads TGTGCCTTGTGGGAGGTGACCTATAAGAAACTCTTT.